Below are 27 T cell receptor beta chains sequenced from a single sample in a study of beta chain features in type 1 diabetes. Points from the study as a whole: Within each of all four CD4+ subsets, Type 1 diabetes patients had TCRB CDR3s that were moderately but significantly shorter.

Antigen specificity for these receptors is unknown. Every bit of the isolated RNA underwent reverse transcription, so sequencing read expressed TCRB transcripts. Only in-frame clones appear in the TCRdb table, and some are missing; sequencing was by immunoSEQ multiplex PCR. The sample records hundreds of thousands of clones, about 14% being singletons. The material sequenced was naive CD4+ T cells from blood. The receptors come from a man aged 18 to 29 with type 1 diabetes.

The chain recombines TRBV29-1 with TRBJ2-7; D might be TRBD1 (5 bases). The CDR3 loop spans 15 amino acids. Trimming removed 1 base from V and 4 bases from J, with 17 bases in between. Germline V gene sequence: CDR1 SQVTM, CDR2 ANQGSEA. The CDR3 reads CSVEGSGQRNYEQYF. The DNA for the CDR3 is TGCAGCGTTGAAGGTTCTGGACAAAGAAATTACGAGCAGTACTTC.

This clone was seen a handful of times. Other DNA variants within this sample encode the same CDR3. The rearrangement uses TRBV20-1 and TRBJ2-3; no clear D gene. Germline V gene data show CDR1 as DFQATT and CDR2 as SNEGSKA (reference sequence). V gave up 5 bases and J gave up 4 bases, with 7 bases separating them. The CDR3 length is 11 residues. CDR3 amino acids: CSAPLPDTQYF. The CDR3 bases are TGCAGTGCTCCACTTCCAGATACGCAGTATTTT.

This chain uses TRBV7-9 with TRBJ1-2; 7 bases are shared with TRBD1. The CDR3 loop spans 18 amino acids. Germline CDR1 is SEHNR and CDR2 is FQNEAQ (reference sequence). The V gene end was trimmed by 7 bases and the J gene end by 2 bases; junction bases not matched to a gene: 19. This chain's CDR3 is CASTSDRARVAPNYGYTF. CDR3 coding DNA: TGTGCCAGCACCTCTGACAGGGCAAGGGTTGCACCAAACTATGGCTACACCTTC. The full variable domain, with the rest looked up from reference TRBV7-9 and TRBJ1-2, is DTGVSQNPRHKITKRGQNVTFRCDPISEHNRLYWYRQTLGQGPEFLTYFQNEAQLEKSRLLSDRFSAERPKGSFSTLEIQRTEQGDSAMYLCASTSDRARVAPNYGYTFGSGTRLTVV.

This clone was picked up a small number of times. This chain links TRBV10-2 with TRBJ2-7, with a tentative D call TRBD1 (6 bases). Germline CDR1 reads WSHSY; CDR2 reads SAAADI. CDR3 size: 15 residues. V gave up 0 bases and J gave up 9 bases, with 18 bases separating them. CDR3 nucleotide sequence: TGCGCCAGCAGTGAGTCTGCTGGGGGCGGCTTCGTGCAGTACTTC. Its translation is CASSESAGGGFVQYF.

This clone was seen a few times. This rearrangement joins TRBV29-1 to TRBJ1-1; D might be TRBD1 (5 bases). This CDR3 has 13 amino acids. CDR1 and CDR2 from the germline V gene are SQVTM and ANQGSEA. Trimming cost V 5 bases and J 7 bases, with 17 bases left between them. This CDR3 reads CSVSPWGGGEAFF. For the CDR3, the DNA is TGCAGCGTTTCTCCATGGGGGGGTGGTGAAGCTTTCTTT.

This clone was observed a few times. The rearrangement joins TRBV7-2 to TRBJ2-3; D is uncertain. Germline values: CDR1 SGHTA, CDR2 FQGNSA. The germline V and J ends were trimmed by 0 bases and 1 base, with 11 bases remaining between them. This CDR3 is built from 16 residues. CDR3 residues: CASSLAAAHGTDTQYF. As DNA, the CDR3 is TGTGCCAGCAGCTTAGCGGCGGCCCATGGCACAGATACGCAGTATTTT. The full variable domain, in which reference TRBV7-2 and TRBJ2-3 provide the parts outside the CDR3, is GAGVSQSPSNKVTEKGKDVELRCDPISGHTALYWYRQSLGQGLEFLIYFQGNSAPDKSGLPSDRFSAERTGGSVSTLTIQRTQQEDSAVYLCASSLAAAHGTDTQYFGPGTRLTVL.

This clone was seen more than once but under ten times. The CDR3 is CATRVSGNTEAFF. The CDR3 DNA follows: TGTGCCACCAGGGTCTCGGGAAACACTGAAGCTTTCTTT. The rearrangement joins TRBV15 to TRBJ1-1; D call uncertain. Germline CDR1 and CDR2: LNHNV and YYDKDF (reference sequence). CDR3 length: 13 amino acids. V shed 6 bases and J shed 2 bases, with 10 bases lying between them.

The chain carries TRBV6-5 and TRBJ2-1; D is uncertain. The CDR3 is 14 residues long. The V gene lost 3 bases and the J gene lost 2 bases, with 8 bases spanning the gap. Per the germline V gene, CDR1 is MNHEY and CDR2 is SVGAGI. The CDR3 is CASSYMDAYNEQFF. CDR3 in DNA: TGTGCCAGCAGTTATATGGACGCCTACAATGAGCAGTTCTTC.

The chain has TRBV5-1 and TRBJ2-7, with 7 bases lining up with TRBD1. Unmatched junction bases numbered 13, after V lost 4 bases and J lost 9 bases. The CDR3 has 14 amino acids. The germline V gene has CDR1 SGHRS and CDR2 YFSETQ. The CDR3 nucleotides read TGCGCCAGCAGCACCGGGACAGACTTGTTTTGGCAGTACTTC. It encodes CASSTGTDLFWQYF. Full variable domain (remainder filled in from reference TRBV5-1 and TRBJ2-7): KAGVTQTPRYLIKTRGQQVTLSCSPISGHRSVSWYQQTPGQGLQFLFEYFSETQRNKGNFPGRFSGRQFSNSRSEMNVSTLELGDSALYLCASSTGTDLFWQYFGPGTRLTVT.

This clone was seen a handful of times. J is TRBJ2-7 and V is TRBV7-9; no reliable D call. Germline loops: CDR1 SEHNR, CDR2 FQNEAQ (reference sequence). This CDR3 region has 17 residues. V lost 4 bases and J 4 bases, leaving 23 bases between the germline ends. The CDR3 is CASSSQSRTHPRYEQYF. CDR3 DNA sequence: TGTGCCAGCAGCTCCCAATCGAGGACGCATCCCCGGTACGAGCAGTACTTC.

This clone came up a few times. The CDR3 region is CASSLGASGYEQYF. DNA of the CDR3: TGTGCCAGCAGCTTAGGCGCTAGCGGATACGAGCAGTACTTC. The genes are TRBV7-2 and TRBJ2-7; the match to TRBD2 covers 7 bases. This CDR3 spans 14 amino acids. J lost 4 bases, V lost 1 base, and 4 bases had no gene match. The germline V gene encodes CDR1 SGHTA and CDR2 FQGNSA.

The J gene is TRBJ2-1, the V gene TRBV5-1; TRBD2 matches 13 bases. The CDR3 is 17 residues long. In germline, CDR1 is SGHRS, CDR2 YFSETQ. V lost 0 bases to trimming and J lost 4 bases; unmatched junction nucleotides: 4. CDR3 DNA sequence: TGCGCCAGCAGCTTGGCCACTAGCGGGAGGGCATACAATGAGCAGTTCTTC. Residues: CASSLATSGRAYNEQFF.

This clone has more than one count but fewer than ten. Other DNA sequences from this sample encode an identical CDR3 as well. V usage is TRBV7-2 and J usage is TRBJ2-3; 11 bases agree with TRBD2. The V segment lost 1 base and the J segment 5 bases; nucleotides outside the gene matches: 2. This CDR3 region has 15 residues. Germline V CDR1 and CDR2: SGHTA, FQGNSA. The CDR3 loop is CASSLGLAGGDTQYF. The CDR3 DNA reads TGTGCCAGCAGCTTAGGTCTAGCGGGAGGAGATACGCAGTATTTT.

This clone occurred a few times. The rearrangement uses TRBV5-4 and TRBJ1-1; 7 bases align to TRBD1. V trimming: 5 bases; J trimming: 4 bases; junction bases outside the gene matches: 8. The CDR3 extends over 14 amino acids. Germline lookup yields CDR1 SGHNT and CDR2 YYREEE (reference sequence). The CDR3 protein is CASSYTDRATEAFF. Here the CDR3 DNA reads TGTGCCAGCAGTTATACCGACAGGGCCACTGAAGCTTTCTTT.

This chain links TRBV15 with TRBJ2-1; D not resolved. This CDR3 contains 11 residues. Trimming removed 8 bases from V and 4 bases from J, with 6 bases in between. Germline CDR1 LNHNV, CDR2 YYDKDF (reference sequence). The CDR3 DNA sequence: TGTGCCACCGCCGGTTACAATGAGCAGTTCTTC. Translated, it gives CATAGYNEQFF.

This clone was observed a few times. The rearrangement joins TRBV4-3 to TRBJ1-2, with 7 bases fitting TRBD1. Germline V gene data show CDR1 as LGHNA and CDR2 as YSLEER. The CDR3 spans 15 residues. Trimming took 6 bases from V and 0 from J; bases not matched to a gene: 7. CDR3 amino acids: CASSRRTGANYGYTF. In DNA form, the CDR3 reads TGCGCCAGCAGTCGGAGGACAGGAGCTAACTATGGCTACACCTTC.

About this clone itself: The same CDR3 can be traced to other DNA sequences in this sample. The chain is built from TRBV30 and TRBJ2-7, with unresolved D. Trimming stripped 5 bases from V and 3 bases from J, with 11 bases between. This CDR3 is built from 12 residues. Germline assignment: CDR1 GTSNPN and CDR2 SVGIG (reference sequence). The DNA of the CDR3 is TGTGCCTGGGGCGCGGTGGGCTACGAGCAGTACTTC. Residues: CAWGAVGYEQYF.

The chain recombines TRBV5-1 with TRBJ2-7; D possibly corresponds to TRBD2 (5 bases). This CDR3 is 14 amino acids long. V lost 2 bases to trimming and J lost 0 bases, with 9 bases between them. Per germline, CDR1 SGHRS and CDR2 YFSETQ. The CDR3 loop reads CASSFRESSYEQYF. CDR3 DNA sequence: TGCGCCAGCAGCTTCCGGGAATCCTCCTACGAGCAGTACTTC.

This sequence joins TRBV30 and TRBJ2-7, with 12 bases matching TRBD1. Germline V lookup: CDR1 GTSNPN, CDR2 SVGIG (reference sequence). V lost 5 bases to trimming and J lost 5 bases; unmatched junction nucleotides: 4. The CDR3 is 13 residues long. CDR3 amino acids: CAWDRDRGHEQYF. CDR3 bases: TGTGCCTGGGACCGGGACAGGGGGCACGAGCAGTACTTC.

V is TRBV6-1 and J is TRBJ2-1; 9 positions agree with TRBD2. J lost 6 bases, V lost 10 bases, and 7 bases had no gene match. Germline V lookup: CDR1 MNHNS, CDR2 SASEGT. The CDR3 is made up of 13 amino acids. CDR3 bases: TGTGCCATCCGACTAGCGGTCCTCAATGAGCAGTTCTTC. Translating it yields CAIRLAVLNEQFF.

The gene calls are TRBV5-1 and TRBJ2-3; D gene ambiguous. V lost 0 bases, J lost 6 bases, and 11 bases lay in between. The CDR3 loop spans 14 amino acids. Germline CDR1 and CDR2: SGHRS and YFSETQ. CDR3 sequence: CASSLVPGPDTQYF. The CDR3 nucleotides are TGCGCCAGCAGCTTGGTTCCCGGGCCGGATACGCAGTATTTT. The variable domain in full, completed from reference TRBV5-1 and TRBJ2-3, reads KAGVTQTPRYLIKTRGQQVTLSCSPISGHRSVSWYQQTPGQGLQFLFEYFSETQRNKGNFPGRFSGRQFSNSRSEMNVSTLELGDSALYLCASSLVPGPDTQYFGPGTRLTVL.

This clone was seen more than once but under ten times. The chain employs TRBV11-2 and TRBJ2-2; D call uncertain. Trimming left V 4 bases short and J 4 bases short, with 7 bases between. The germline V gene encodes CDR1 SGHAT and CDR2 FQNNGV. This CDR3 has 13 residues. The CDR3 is CASSSGFTGELFF. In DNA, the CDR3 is TGTGCCAGCAGCTCCGGTTTCACCGGGGAGCTGTTTTTT.

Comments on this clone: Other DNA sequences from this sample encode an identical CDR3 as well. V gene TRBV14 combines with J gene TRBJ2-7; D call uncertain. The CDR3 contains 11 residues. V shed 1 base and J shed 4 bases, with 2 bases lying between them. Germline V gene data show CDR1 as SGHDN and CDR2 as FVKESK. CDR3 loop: CASSQAYEQYF. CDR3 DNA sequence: TGTGCCAGCAGCCAAGCTTACGAGCAGTACTTC.

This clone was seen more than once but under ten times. CDR3 sequence: CASSLGVSGGQDTQYF. CDR3 nucleotide sequence: TGTGCCAGCAGCTTAGGGGTTAGCGGGGGTCAAGATACGCAGTATTTT. The V call is TRBV7-3, the J call TRBJ2-3, with 9 bases identical to TRBD2. J was trimmed by 5 bases and V by 2 bases; bases with no gene match: 8. The CDR3 totals 16 residues. Germline V lookup: CDR1 SGHTA, CDR2 FQGTGA.

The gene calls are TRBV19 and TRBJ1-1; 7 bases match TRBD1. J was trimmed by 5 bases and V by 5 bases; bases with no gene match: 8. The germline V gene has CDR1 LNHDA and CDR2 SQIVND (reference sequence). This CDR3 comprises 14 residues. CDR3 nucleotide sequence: TGTGCCAGTAGTCCCGGGACAGCCAAAACTGAAGCTTTCTTT. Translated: CASSPGTAKTEAFF.

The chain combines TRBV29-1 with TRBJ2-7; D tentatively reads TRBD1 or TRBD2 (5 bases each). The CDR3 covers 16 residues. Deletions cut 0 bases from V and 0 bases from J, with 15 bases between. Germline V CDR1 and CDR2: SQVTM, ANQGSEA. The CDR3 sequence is CSVEDGAGKVSYEQYF. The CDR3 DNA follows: TGCAGCGTTGAAGACGGGGCAGGGAAAGTCTCCTACGAGCAGTACTTC.

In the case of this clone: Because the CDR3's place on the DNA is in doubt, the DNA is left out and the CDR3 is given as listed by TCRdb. CDR3 sequence: CASTVGGGAGVF. The chain employs TRBV19 and TRBJ2-1. The CDR3 comprises 12 residues, both ends counted. Looked up from germline, CDR1 is LNHDA and CDR2 is SQIVND (reference sequence).